What follows describes a single T cell receptor beta chain. Its antigen is not known. The CDR3 has 16 residues. Germline V lookup: CDR1 SEHNR, CDR2 FQNEAQ (reference sequence). V trimming: 4 bases; J trimming: 2 bases; junction bases outside the gene matches: 4. The sequenced template was cDNA made from the entire isolated RNA. TCRdb's copy holds only in-frame clones and misses some; the assay was immunoSEQ multiplex PCR. This sample has 250,000 to 350,000 clones, with roughly an eighth found just once. The sample is drawn from a study of beta chain features in type 1 diabetes. Findings of the study overall: Significant though moderate, a shortening of TCRB CDR3s appeared in all four CD4+ subsets of Type 1 diabetes patients. It was not settled here whether HLA type affects TCRB rearrangement.

This clonotype originated in a man aged 25-45 years with type 1 diabetes. Material for sequencing was naive CD4+ T cells from blood. This chain joins TRBV7-9 and TRBJ2-5, with TRBD2 matching over 13 bases. The CDR3 sequence is CASSSGTSGTQETQYF. In DNA, the CDR3 is TGTGCCAGCAGCTCGGGGACTAGCGGGACTCAAGAGACCCAGTACTTC.